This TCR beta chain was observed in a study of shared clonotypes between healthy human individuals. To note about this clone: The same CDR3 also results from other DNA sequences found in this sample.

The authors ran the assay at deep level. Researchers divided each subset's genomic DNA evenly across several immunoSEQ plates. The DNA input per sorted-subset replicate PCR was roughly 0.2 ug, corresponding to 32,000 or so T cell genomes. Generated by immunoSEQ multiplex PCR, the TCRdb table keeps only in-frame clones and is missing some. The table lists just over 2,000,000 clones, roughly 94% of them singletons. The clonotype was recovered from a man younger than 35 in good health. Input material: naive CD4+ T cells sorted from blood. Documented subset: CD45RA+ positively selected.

CDR3 sequence (DNA): TGTGCCTGGAGGACAGGTTGGGACACTGAAGCTTTCTTT. Amino acids: CAWRTGWDTEAFF. This sequence joins TRBV30 and TRBJ1-1; D may be TRBD1 (6 bases). V dropped 3 bases and J dropped 3 bases, with 11 bases sitting between them. The length of the CDR3 is 13 residues. Germline values: CDR1 GTSNPN, CDR2 SVGIG (reference sequence).